A single sample is the source of the 21 T cell receptor beta chains below, sequenced in a study of beta chain features in type 1 diabetes. As every portion of the isolated RNA was reverse transcribed, the sequencing read expressed TCRB transcripts. TCRdb keeps only in-frame clones here, not all; method: immunoSEQ multiplex PCR. Of hundreds of thousands of clones in the sample, over 25% were seen once. Sequenced input: naive CD4+ T cells from blood. The receptors come from a man aged 18 to 29 in good health.

CDR3 loop: CAWSVLGQFGEQYF. CDR3 DNA sequence: TGTGCCTGGAGTGTATTAGGACAGTTCGGCGAGCAGTACTTC. V and J are TRBV30 and TRBJ2-7; the D gene is possibly TRBD1 (6 bases). Germline V CDR1 and CDR2: GTSNPN, SVGIG (reference sequence). V lost 0 bases and J 6 bases, leaving 15 bases between the germline ends. The CDR3 is 14 residues long.

The chain couples TRBV7-2 to TRBJ1-2; D remains unclear. Trimming removed 4 bases from V and 6 bases from J, with 12 bases in between. Germline V lookup: CDR1 SGHTA, CDR2 FQGNSA. The CDR3 contains 13 residues. The CDR3 DNA reads TGTGCCAGCAGCTCGTATGGCCGGGATGGCTACACCTTC. It is translated as CASSSYGRDGYTF.

This clone occurred once. The J gene is TRBJ2-7, the V gene TRBV15, with TRBD2 identical over 7 bases. The V segment lost 5 bases and the J segment 3 bases; nucleotides outside the gene matches: 13. CDR3 length equals 16 residues. CDR1 is LNHNV and CDR2 is YYDKDF in the germline V gene (reference sequence). The chain's CDR3 is CATSGTSRSGGYEQYF. The CDR3 DNA follows: TGTGCCACCAGCGGAACTAGTCGTTCGGGGGGCTACGAGCAGTACTTC.

The chain couples TRBV5-1 to TRBJ1-1; TRBD1 might be the D (5 bases). Trimming cost V 4 bases and J 1 base, with 8 bases left between them. The CDR3 totals 13 residues. Germline assignment: CDR1 SGHRS and CDR2 YFSETQ. The CDR3 reads CASSVGPNTEAFF. CDR3 sequence (DNA): TGCGCCAGCAGCGTGGGACCGAACACTGAAGCTTTCTTT.

The chain recombines TRBV7-3 with TRBJ2-6; 14 nucleotides agree with TRBD2. There are 20 residues in the CDR3. Germline V gene sequence: CDR1 SGHTA, CDR2 FQGTGA. The J segment lost 0 bases and the V segment lost 0 bases, leaving 4 bases of the junction unmatched. CDR3 residues: CASSLTRLAGGNSGANVLTF. In DNA, the CDR3 is TGTGCCAGCAGCTTAACCCGACTAGCGGGAGGGAACTCTGGGGCCAACGTCCTGACTTTC.

A few counts support this clone. The chain links TRBV7-2 to TRBJ1-5; D unclear. Trimming shortened V by 5 bases and J by 9 bases, and 14 bases separated the two germline ends. CDR3 size: 13 residues. Germline lookup yields CDR1 SGHTA and CDR2 FQGNSA. The CDR3 spells CASSTRTGRPQHF. In DNA, the CDR3 is TGTGCCAGCAGCACCCGGACCGGTAGGCCCCAGCATTTT.

In its sample, this clone was seen a few times. This chain uses TRBV28 with TRBJ2-4, with 7 nucleotides matching TRBD2. In germline, CDR1 is MDHEN, CDR2 SYDVKM. The CDR3 runs 17 residues. V dropped 5 bases and J dropped 2; count of bases not matched to a gene: 12. The CDR3 bases are TGTGCCAGCAGTCCCCAGGGCGGGAGCGGATCCAAAAACATTCAGTACTTC. Protein: CASSPQGGSGSKNIQYF.

This clone turned up a few times. The chain is built from TRBV7-9 and TRBJ2-1, with D maybe TRBD2 (6 bases). Germline loops: CDR1 SEHNR, CDR2 FQNEAQ (reference sequence). V was clipped by 5 bases and J by 8 bases, with 16 bases between them. CDR3 length: 14 residues. CDR3 protein: CASSLSLARDEQFF. CDR3 nucleotides: TGTGCCAGCAGCCTGTCCCTAGCGCGCGATGAGCAGTTCTTC.

The gene calls are TRBV27 and TRBJ2-1; TRBD2 matches at 9 bases. V shed 2 bases, J shed 7 bases, and the junction held 6 bases outside the gene matches. This CDR3 region has 15 residues. CDR1 is MNHEY, CDR2 SMNVEV, per germline (reference sequence). The CDR3 DNA reads as TGTGCCAGCAGTTTAATAGCGGGAGTAAGGAATGAGCAGTTCTTC. Translating gives CASSLIAGVRNEQFF.

The chain recombines TRBV18 with TRBJ2-2; 8 bases map to TRBD2. This CDR3 region has 16 residues. V lost 2 bases, J lost 0 bases, and 2 bases stayed unmatched. Per germline, CDR1 KGHSH and CDR2 LQKENI. The CDR3 reads CASSPVLAANTGELFF. The CDR3 DNA reads as TGTGCCAGCTCACCAGTACTAGCGGCGAACACCGGGGAGCTGTTTTTT.

The V gene is TRBV10-3, the J gene TRBJ2-3; maybe TRBD2 (5 bases). V dropped 4 bases and J dropped 0 bases, with 11 bases sitting between them. From germline, CDR1 is ENHRY and CDR2 SYGVKD. The CDR3 spans 15 residues. The CDR3 DNA sequence: TGTGCCATCAGTGCGGGAAACTCTAGCACAGATACGCAGTATTTT. Amino acid sequence: CAISAGNSSTDTQYF.

This clone was found a few times. J is TRBJ2-1 and V is TRBV2; TRBD1 matches 8 bases. CDR3 length equals 15 residues. Germline-derived CDR1 and CDR2 are SNHLY and FYNNEI. Trimming at V came to 6 bases and at J to 2 bases, leaving 6 bases not matched to a gene. CDR3 sequence reads: CASSADREPYNEQFF. CDR3 nucleotide sequence: TGTGCCAGCAGCGCGGACAGGGAACCCTACAATGAGCAGTTCTTC.

The table lists this clone with a few counts. The chain is built from TRBV19 and TRBJ2-1, with D unclear. V was pared by 10 bases and J by 5 bases, with 18 bases between. The CDR3 extends over 14 amino acids. The germline CDR1 and CDR2 sequences are LNHDA and SQIVND (reference sequence). The CDR3 here is CAKQEVSNDNEQFF. The CDR3 nucleotides are TGTGCCAAACAAGAAGTCTCGAATGACAATGAGCAGTTCTTC.

In the case of this clone: The same CDR3 is also encoded by other DNA sequences in this sample. The rearrangement links TRBV18 to TRBJ1-5; the D is unclear. CDR1 is KGHSH, CDR2 LQKENI, per germline. The length of the CDR3 is 12 residues. Trimming pared 6 bases from V and 7 bases from J, leaving 10 bases between. The CDR3 DNA reads as TGTGCCAGCTCCCCGGCCGGGCAGCCCCAGCATTTT. This translates into CASSPAGQPQHF.

The chain recombines TRBV27 with TRBJ2-5; a possible D gene is TRBD2 (6 bases). V was pared by 4 bases and J by 5 bases, with 23 bases between. The germline CDR1 and CDR2 sequences are MNHEY and SMNVEV (reference sequence). The length of the CDR3 is 17 residues. CDR3 coding DNA: TGTGCCAGCAGTTCATGGACGTGGCGGGAAGGGCTGGAGACCCAGTACTTC. This sequence encodes CASSSWTWREGLETQYF.

This chain's CDR3 is CASRGGVGGRGYTF. In DNA form, the CDR3 reads TGTGCCAGCAGGGGAGGTGTCGGAGGACGCGGCTACACCTTC. This rearrangement joins TRBV25-1 to TRBJ1-2, with D hard to call. The CDR3 totals 14 residues. Germline CDR1 reads MGHDK; CDR2 reads SYGVNS. V gave up 6 bases and J gave up 8 bases, with 19 bases separating them.

The rearrangement uses TRBV29-1 and TRBJ2-1; D may be TRBD2 (6 bases). Germline V lookup: CDR1 SQVTM, CDR2 ANQGSEA. The germline V and J ends were trimmed by 5 bases and 0 bases, with 14 bases remaining between them. This CDR3 has 15 amino acids. CDR3 amino acids: CSVRGGMSSYNEQFF. CDR3 DNA sequence: TGCAGCGTTCGTGGGGGGATGAGCTCCTACAATGAGCAGTTCTTC.

The genes are TRBV5-6 and TRBJ2-3; D is perhaps TRBD2 (6 bases). This CDR3 region has 13 residues. V gave up 0 bases and J gave up 7 bases, with 9 bases separating them. The germline gives CDR1 SGHDT, CDR2 YYEEEE. The CDR3 coding sequence is TGTGCCAGCAGCTTGGGGGCGGGGAATACGCAGTATTTT. Translation: CASSLGAGNTQYF. The full variable domain, with the rest looked up from reference TRBV5-6 and TRBJ2-3, is DAGVTQSPTHLIKTRGQQVTLRCSPKSGHDTVSWYQQALGQGPQFIFQYYEEEERQRGNFPDRFSGHQFPNYSSELNVNALLLGDSALYLCASSLGAGNTQYFGPGTRLTVL.

This clone was seen a single time. V gene TRBV18 combines with J gene TRBJ2-5, with 13 bases that match TRBD2. CDR1 KGHSH and CDR2 LQKENI come from the germline V gene. The CDR3 contains 15 residues. V lost 6 bases to trimming and J lost 5 bases; unmatched junction nucleotides: 6. The CDR3 sequence: CASSNGLAGDETQYF. DNA for the CDR3: TGTGCCAGCTCGAACGGACTAGCGGGAGACGAGACCCAGTACTTC.

The genes are TRBV5-4 and TRBJ2-5; 9 bases are a match to TRBD1. The ends lost 0 bases at V and 0 bases at J; junction bases unmatched: 3. The germline CDR1 and CDR2 sequences are SGHNT and YYREEE (reference sequence). The CDR3 covers 16 residues. This CDR3 reads CASSLGRDRDQETQYF. CDR3 bases: TGTGCCAGCAGCTTGGGCCGGGACAGGGACCAAGAGACCCAGTACTTC.

The chain is built from TRBV21-1 and TRBJ1-5; the D call of TRBD1 is as the table states it, not checked on the DNA. TRBV21-1 is described as a pseudogene. This CDR3 has 15 amino acids. CDR3 nucleotides: TGTGCCAGCAGCATGGTACAGGGAGCAGGTCAGCCCCAGCATTTT. Its translation: CASSMVQGAGQPQHF.